This TCR beta chain was sequenced in a study of STAT5B mutations in CD4+ large granular lymphocyte leukemia. This clone was picked up a small number of times. CDR1 and CDR2 from the germline V gene are SEHNR and FQNEAQ (reference sequence). J was trimmed by 4 bases and V by 5 bases; bases with no gene match: 4. There are 13 residues in the CDR3. The data were produced by immunoSEQ multiplex PCR, yet TCRdb's version contains in-frame clones alone and is incomplete. The table includes about 35,000 clones, more than 65% detected once. V and J are TRBV7-9 and TRBJ1-2; 7 nucleotides match TRBD1. The sample consisted of CD4+ T cells from blood buffy coats. The clonotype was recovered from a human donor in good health. CDR3 coding DNA: TGTGCCAGCAGCCGGGACAGAGGCTATGGCTACACCTTC. Its protein is CASSRDRGYGYTF.